Below are 28 T cell receptor beta chains sequenced from a single sample in a study of T-cell reconstitution after alpha-beta-depleted transplantation in children. Preparing the TCRbeta library involved the use of unique molecular identifiers. A single record per CDR3 protein comes from TCRdb applying MiXCR to the PCR reads. The sample lists 700,000 to 950,000 distinct CDR3 sequences, about 15% occurring once. The sequences come from PBMCs, mostly from graft donor cells, collected 360 days after TCRalphabeta/CD19-depleted stem cell transplant. These receptors all stem from a male patient younger than 18 who had a stem cell transplant for acute lymphoblastic leukemia, so the T cells may come from the graft donor.

This clonotype showed up many times. The DNA for the CDR3 is TGTGCCAGCAGCGTAGACGATAGCGAGATAAATGAGCAGTTCTTC. It specifies CASSVDDSEINEQFF. The rearrangement uses TRBV9 and TRBJ2-1, with a tentative D call TRBD2 (5 bases). This CDR3 contains 15 residues. V was shortened by 0 bases and J by 7 bases, with 14 bases between the two germline ends. Germline lookup yields CDR1 SGDLS and CDR2 YYNGEE.

This clonotype was detected only a few times. The chain is built from TRBV14 and TRBJ2-3; the D is unclear. The CDR3 loop spans 16 amino acids. The V and J ends lost 4 bases and 2 bases respectively, with 16 bases between them. Germline loops: CDR1 SGHDN, CDR2 FVKESK. The CDR3: CASSPRTFRNTDTQYF. The CDR3 region has the DNA TGTGCCAGCAGCCCCCGGACCTTCCGCAACACAGATACGCAGTATTTT.

The chain is built from TRBV7-8 and TRBJ2-2; TRBD2 aligns across 11 bases. This CDR3 has 17 amino acids. CDR1 and CDR2 (germline): SGHVS, FQNEAQ. Trimming at V came to 0 bases and at J to 3 bases, leaving 3 bases not matched to a gene. CDR3 in DNA: TGTGCCAGCAGCTTAGCGTTGGGACTAGCGGACACCGGGGAGCTGTTTTTT. Protein product: CASSLALGLADTGELFF.

V is TRBV9 and J is TRBJ1-1; D perhaps matches TRBD1 (5 bases). V lost 3 bases to trimming and J lost 6 bases, with 9 bases between them. Germline V lookup: CDR1 SGDLS, CDR2 YYNGEE. The CDR3 is made up of 12 amino acids. The CDR3 is CASSAGGSEAFF. DNA for the CDR3: TGTGCCAGCAGCGCGGGGGGGTCTGAAGCTTTCTTT.

This clonotype was seen just once. This chain links TRBV14 with TRBJ2-5; 11 nucleotides align to TRBD2. V lost 0 bases to trimming and J lost 1 base; unmatched junction nucleotides: 10. The CDR3 has 19 residues. Looked up from germline, CDR1 is SGHDN and CDR2 is FVKESK. The CDR3 is CASSQDRASGRPLQETQYF. The CDR3 coding sequence is TGTGCCAGCAGCCAAGATCGGGCTAGCGGGAGGCCCCTCCAAGAGACCCAGTACTTC.

This clonotype was seen a few times. This rearrangement joins TRBV29-1 to TRBJ2-5; D is uncertain. The CDR3 totals 13 residues. Germline CDR1 SQVTM, CDR2 ANQGSEA. V was trimmed by 1 base and J by 2 bases, leaving 8 bases between them. The CDR3 loop is CSVEGRPQETQYF. The CDR3 bases are TGCAGCGTTGAAGGCAGACCTCAAGAGACCCAGTACTTC. Full variable domain (outside the CDR3, taken from reference TRBV29-1 and TRBJ2-5): SAVISQKPSRDICQRGTSLTIQCQVDSQVTMMFWYRQQPGQSLTLIATANQGSEATYESGFVIDKFPISRPNLTFSTLTVSNMSPEDSSIYLCSVEGRPQETQYFGPGTRLLVL.

Only a few counts were recorded for this clonotype. The chain carries TRBV7-9 and TRBJ2-1, with 10 bases identical to TRBD2. CDR1 is SEHNR and CDR2 is FQNEAQ in the germline V gene (reference sequence). V lost 4 bases and J lost 9; bases outside the gene matches: 15. The CDR3 runs 17 residues. CDR3 DNA sequence: TGTGCCAGCAGCTCCGACTTAGCGGGAGGACAAGTCGGTGAGCAGTTCTTC. Translation: CASSSDLAGGQVGEQFF.

In its sample, this clonotype was seen a few times. The V gene is TRBV7-9, the J gene TRBJ2-3; TRBD2 is a possible D gene (7 bases). Trimming shortened V by 4 bases and J by 1 base, and 12 bases separated the two germline ends. This CDR3 contains 15 residues. Germline-derived CDR1 and CDR2 are SEHNR and FQNEAQ (reference sequence). The CDR3 coding sequence is TGTGCCAGCAGCTACCTAGGGGGGGGCACAGATACGCAGTATTTT. This codes for CASSYLGGGTDTQYF.

This clonotype appeared a few times. The chain carries TRBV7-9 and TRBJ1-2; D ambiguous. This CDR3 region has 13 residues. The V and J ends lost 3 bases and 3 bases respectively, with 8 bases between them. The germline V gene has CDR1 SEHNR and CDR2 FQNEAQ (reference sequence). The CDR3 bases are TGTGCCAGCAGCTTCGTAAGCCACTATGGCTACACCTTC. It codes for CASSFVSHYGYTF.

This clonotype was seen ten or more times. One end of the junction varies from germline; a read error may be responsible. The chain has TRBV7-2 and TRBJ2-7; TRBD2 agrees at 10 bases. The germline gives CDR1 SGHTA, CDR2 FQGNSA. There are 14 residues in the CDR3. The CDR3 here is CASSLSGRAYEQYF. CDR3 nucleotides: TGCGCCAGCAGCTTAAGCGGGAGGGCCTACGAGCAGTACTTC.

This rearrangement joins TRBV21-1 to TRBJ2-5; the table gives TRBD1 as D, unverified against the DNA. TRBV21-1 is given as a pseudogene. The CDR3 covers 18 residues. The CDR3: CASSKEVGGICRLETQYF. CDR3 in DNA: TGTGCCAGCAGCAAAGAAGTTGGGGGAATCTGCCGATTAGAGACCCAGTACTTC.

This sequence joins TRBV18 and TRBJ2-7; 7 bases align to TRBD1. The CDR3 has 15 amino acids. Germline V CDR1 and CDR2: KGHSH, LQKENI. The V gene end was trimmed by 6 bases and the J gene end by 4 bases; junction bases not matched to a gene: 12. CDR3 sequence (DNA): TGTGCCAGCTCTCGCTGGACAGGAGGCCCTTACGAGCAGTACTTC. It is translated as CASSRWTGGPYEQYF.

This clonotype was seen a few times. This chain connects TRBV4-1 to TRBJ1-2, with a weak D call TRBD1 (6 bases). Germline values: CDR1 MGHRA, CDR2 YSYEKL. V lost 3 bases and J lost 8, with 22 bases in between. There are 16 residues in the CDR3. The CDR3 here is CASSQIYPGHLDGYTF. The DNA of the CDR3 is TGCGCCAGCAGCCAGATATATCCGGGACACCTAGACGGCTACACCTTC.

The gene calls are TRBV29-1 and TRBJ2-1; D is undetermined. This CDR3 has 12 amino acids. The V gene's germline CDR1 is SQVTM and CDR2 ANQGSEA. Trimming took off 3 bases at V and 9 bases at J, with 12 bases between the two ends. This CDR3 is CSVDGPSTEQFF. DNA for the CDR3: TGCAGCGTTGACGGCCCATCCACTGAGCAGTTCTTC.

The chain combines TRBV7-8 with TRBJ2-5; 7 bases line up with TRBD1. The CDR3 consists of 15 residues. V was pared by 4 bases and J by 2 bases, with 7 bases of the junction left unmatched. Germline values: CDR1 SGHVS, CDR2 FQNEAQ. In nucleotides, the CDR3 is TGTGCCAGCAGCTCCCGGGACAGTGTACAAGAGACCCAGTACTTC. This encodes CASSSRDSVQETQYF.

This chain links TRBV7-9 with TRBJ2-5; 9 positions agree with TRBD2. Germline loops: CDR1 SEHNR, CDR2 FQNEAQ (reference sequence). CDR3 length: 16 residues. V lost 2 bases and J lost 5; bases outside the gene matches: 9. The CDR3 DNA is TGTGCCAGCAGCTTAAATGTGGCTAGCGGGATGGAGACCCAGTACTTC. Translated, it gives CASSLNVASGMETQYF.

This clonotype was counted a few times. The chain uses TRBV5-1 and TRBJ2-1; 7 bases align to TRBD2. The CDR3 has 16 residues. V lost 6 bases and J lost 2; bases outside the gene matches: 11. Looked up from germline, CDR1 is SGHRS and CDR2 is YFSETQ. CDR3 sequence: CASTWGDAGAYNEQFF. The CDR3 DNA follows: TGCGCCAGCACCTGGGGGGACGCGGGAGCCTACAATGAGCAGTTCTTC.

CDR3 loop: CASTTGIYEETQYF. The DNA of the CDR3 is TGTGCCAGCACCACCGGGATCTATGAAGAGACCCAGTACTTC. This rearrangement joins TRBV6-2 or TRBV6-3 to TRBJ2-5, with D perhaps TRBD2 (5 bases). CDR3 size: 14 residues. V shed 7 bases and J shed 3 bases, with 15 bases lying between them. Germline CDR1 and CDR2: MNHEY and SVGEGT.

The sample holds a few counts of this clonotype. The genes are TRBV9 and TRBJ1-2; 8 bases are a match to TRBD1. With 3 bases clipped from V and 8 bases from J, the junction kept 3 bases outside the gene matches. The CDR3 consists of 12 residues. Looked up from germline, CDR1 is SGDLS and CDR2 is YYNGEE. The CDR3 loop reads CASSARDRGYTF. The CDR3 DNA sequence: TGTGCCAGCAGCGCCCGGGACAGGGGCTACACCTTC.

The chain employs TRBV27 and TRBJ2-7; no clear D gene. The CDR3 has 13 amino acids. CDR1 and CDR2 (germline): MNHEY, SMNVEV (reference sequence). V gave up 4 bases and J gave up 4 bases, with 11 bases separating them. Here the CDR3 reads CASSSSGFYEQYF. CDR3 nucleotides: TGTGCCAGCAGTTCGTCAGGATTTTACGAGCAGTACTTC.

This clonotype was observed a few times. This rearrangement joins TRBV18 to TRBJ1-1; D is unresolved. The CDR3 loop spans 14 amino acids. Germline-derived CDR1 and CDR2 are KGHSH and LQKENI. Deletions cut 2 bases from V and 0 bases from J, with 7 bases between. The CDR3 reads CASSPNRLNTEAFF. Written as DNA, the CDR3 is TGTGCCAGCTCACCAAACAGATTGAACACTGAAGCTTTCTTT.

This clonotype showed up many times. V is TRBV12-3 or TRBV12-4 and J is TRBJ2-3; tentative D call: TRBD1 (6 bases). This CDR3 has 13 residues. Trimming took off 4 bases at V and 4 bases at J, with 9 bases between the two ends. The CDR3 is CASSSAGADTQYF. DNA of the CDR3: TGTGCCAGCAGTTCGGCAGGGGCAGATACGCAGTATTTT.

The genes are TRBV7-6 and TRBJ1-5; D ambiguous. Germline assignment: CDR1 SGHVS and CDR2 FNYEAQ. V lost 3 bases, J lost 5 bases, and 14 bases lay in between. The CDR3 consists of 15 residues. Written as DNA, the CDR3 is TGTGCCAGCAGCTTGAGTAGCGGGGATTATCAGCCCCAGCATTTT. Translation: CASSLSSGDYQPQHF.

This clonotype was counted only a few times. The V gene is TRBV28, the J gene TRBJ2-7; 9 nucleotides agree with TRBD1. Germline-derived CDR1 and CDR2 are MDHEN and SYDVKM. The CDR3 is made up of 13 amino acids. The V gene end was trimmed by 6 bases and the J gene end by 4 bases; junction bases not matched to a gene: 4. The CDR3 DNA is TGTGCCAGCAGAGCCGACAGGGGGTACGAGCAGTACTTC. Amino acid sequence: CASRADRGYEQYF.

This clonotype was seen a handful of times. The rearrangement uses TRBV6-5 and TRBJ2-5; weak D call: TRBD2 (5 bases). Per germline, CDR1 MNHEY and CDR2 SVGAGI. The CDR3 loop spans 14 amino acids. Trimming pared 2 bases from V and 5 bases from J, leaving 12 bases between. This CDR3 reads CASSYGSGWETQYF. CDR3 coding DNA: TGTGCCAGCAGTTACGGGTCGGGGTGGGAGACCCAGTACTTC.

This clonotype was counted at least ten times. This chain joins TRBV5-1 and TRBJ2-1; possible D gene TRBD2, 6 bases. CDR3 size: 15 residues. Germline V gives CDR1 SGHRS, CDR2 YFSETQ. Trimming stripped 0 bases from V and 2 bases from J, with 9 bases between. The CDR3 sequence is CASSLARGTYNEQFF. The CDR3 DNA sequence: TGCGCCAGCAGCTTGGCCCGGGGGACCTACAATGAGCAGTTCTTC.

This chain connects TRBV20-1 to TRBJ2-1, with 16 bases fitting TRBD2. Germline-derived CDR1 and CDR2 are DFQATT and SNEGSKA (reference sequence). V lost 0 bases and J lost 3; bases outside the gene matches: 8. The CDR3 consists of 19 residues. For the CDR3, the DNA is TGCAGTGCTAGAGACGGAGGGACTAGCGGGAGGGCCGGCTACAATGAGCAGTTCTTC. Translation: CSARDGGTSGRAGYNEQFF.

The V call is TRBV29-1, the J call TRBJ2-5; D may be TRBD2 (6 bases). The germline gives CDR1 SQVTM, CDR2 ANQGSEA. The CDR3 sequence is 15 residues long. V lost 7 bases, J lost 5 bases, and 23 bases lay in between. The CDR3 DNA sequence: TGCAGCGCCCACGGGGTTACGGGACGGGGGGAGACCCAGTACTTC. This translates into CSAHGVTGRGETQYF.